A selection of T cell receptor beta chains follows, all from one sample in a study of CD8 T cells in Susac syndrome. TCRdb re-derived calls from the immunoSEQ multiplex PCR reads in MiXCR, one entry per CDR3 protein. The profile covers around 130,000 distinct CDR3 sequences, with roughly 94% appearing a single time and roughly 0.098% taken by the ten largest. The sequencing input was CD4+ T cells from PBMCs. The receptor source for this set is a human donor in good health. Both conserved end residues are trimmed from each CDR3.

ASSEGVAKNIQY TRBJ2-4 TRBV9
SAPRFQKETQY TRBJ2-5 TRBV29-1
SASTVTDTQY TRBJ2-3 TRBV20-1
ASRRDRGYNEQF TRBJ2-1 TRBV2
ASSIVGVGETQY TRBJ2-5 TRBV19
ASSLRTGEGTEAF TRBJ1-1 TRBV7-9
ATRTSGAGSKNIQY TRBJ2-4 TRBV7-2
SVEDRILAGSESEQF TRBJ2-1 TRBV29-1
AISESTTGGSEAF TRBJ1-1 TRBV10-3
ASSLIRITGGRIYEQY TRBJ2-7 TRBV12-3/TRBV12-4
SARFPVDGYT TRBJ1-2 TRBV20-1
ASSQDRAVSGELF TRBJ2-2 TRBV4-2
ASSGPYVQTYNEQF TRBJ2-1 TRBV2
ASRSTGGTGELF TRBJ2-2 TRBV28
ASSPGLQPQH TRBJ1-5 TRBV2
ASSFSAQIEGYT TRBJ1-2 TRBV28
ASSLGAGDRGIQY TRBJ2-4 TRBV7-2
ASSLSGGAEPQH TRBJ1-5 TRBV5-1
ATSRDPEETQY TRBJ2-5 TRBV15
ASSQGGYVQGGQPQH TRBJ1-5 TRBV3-1
ASSPGLAPYEQY TRBJ2-7 TRBV7-2
ASAERVGSEAKNIQY TRBJ2-4 TRBV18
ASSLTTSAWGETQY TRBJ2-5 TRBV5-6
ASSLPGFQETQY TRBJ2-5 TRBV7-9
ASRVGTTKYGYT TRBJ1-2 TRBV2